The clone carrying this T cell receptor beta chain was observed at least ten times. The data were taken from a study of CD4 and CD8 cells across lung adenocarcinoma regions. The V end lost 2 bases, the J end lost 8 bases, and 12 bases lay between the germline ends. This CDR3 contains 13 residues. Germline V gene lookup returns CDR1 MNHNS and CDR2 SASEGT. From the PCR reads, TCRdb called clonotypes with MiXCR, one entry per CDR3 protein. This sample has about 11,000 distinct CDR3 sequences, with approximately 57% found just once. Sequenced input: CD8+ T cells from the center of a lung tumor. The TCR comes from a female donor with lung adenocarcinoma. The CD4 and CD8 labels of this study may be unreliable. V is TRBV6-1 and J is TRBJ1-1; D is unclear. The CDR3 region is CASSESWETEAFF. The CDR3 DNA is TGTGCCAGCAGTGAAAGCTGGGAAACAGAAGCTTTCTTT.